This T cell receptor (beta chain) originates from a study of blood T cell repertoires in COVID-19. The CDR3 runs to 13 residues. V dropped 8 bases and J dropped 5; count of bases not matched to a gene: 7. Sequencing was performed with immunoSEQ multiplex PCR; in TCRdb, only in-frame clones are kept and a portion is missing. The table shows approximately 100,000 clones, with roughly 90% occurring only once. The chain has TRBV12-3 or TRBV12-4 and TRBJ2-3; 7 nucleotides line up with TRBD2. The receptor was derived from a human donor in a cohort sampled during active COVID-19. Source material: peripheral blood. The CDR3 coding sequence is TGTGCCAGCGGGGCGGGGGAGGTAGATACGCAGTATTTT. Translating it yields CASGAGEVDTQYF.